The T cell receptor beta chain described here comes from a study of beta chain features in type 1 diabetes. Findings of the study overall: Across all four CD4+ subsets, people with type 1 diabetes showed modestly shorter TCRB CDR3s.

Concerning this clone: Its specificity is unknown.

Trimming cost V 5 bases and J 0 bases, with 6 bases left between them. Germline V gene data show CDR1 as SGHDT and CDR2 as YYEEEE. The CDR3 has 13 amino acids. The entirety of the isolated RNA underwent reverse transcription, so expressed TCRB transcripts were sequenced. Measured with immunoSEQ multiplex PCR; TCRdb has only the in-frame clones, and not every one. The data show 640,000 or so clones, roughly an eighth seen once. Sample: naive CD4+ T cells from blood. This chain uses TRBV5-6 with TRBJ2-4; D is undetermined. The TCR was taken from a man aged 18 to 30 with type 1 diabetes. CDR3 nucleotide sequence: TGTGCCAGCAGAAGGCGAGCCAAAAACATTCAGTACTTC. The encoded protein is CASRRRAKNIQYF.